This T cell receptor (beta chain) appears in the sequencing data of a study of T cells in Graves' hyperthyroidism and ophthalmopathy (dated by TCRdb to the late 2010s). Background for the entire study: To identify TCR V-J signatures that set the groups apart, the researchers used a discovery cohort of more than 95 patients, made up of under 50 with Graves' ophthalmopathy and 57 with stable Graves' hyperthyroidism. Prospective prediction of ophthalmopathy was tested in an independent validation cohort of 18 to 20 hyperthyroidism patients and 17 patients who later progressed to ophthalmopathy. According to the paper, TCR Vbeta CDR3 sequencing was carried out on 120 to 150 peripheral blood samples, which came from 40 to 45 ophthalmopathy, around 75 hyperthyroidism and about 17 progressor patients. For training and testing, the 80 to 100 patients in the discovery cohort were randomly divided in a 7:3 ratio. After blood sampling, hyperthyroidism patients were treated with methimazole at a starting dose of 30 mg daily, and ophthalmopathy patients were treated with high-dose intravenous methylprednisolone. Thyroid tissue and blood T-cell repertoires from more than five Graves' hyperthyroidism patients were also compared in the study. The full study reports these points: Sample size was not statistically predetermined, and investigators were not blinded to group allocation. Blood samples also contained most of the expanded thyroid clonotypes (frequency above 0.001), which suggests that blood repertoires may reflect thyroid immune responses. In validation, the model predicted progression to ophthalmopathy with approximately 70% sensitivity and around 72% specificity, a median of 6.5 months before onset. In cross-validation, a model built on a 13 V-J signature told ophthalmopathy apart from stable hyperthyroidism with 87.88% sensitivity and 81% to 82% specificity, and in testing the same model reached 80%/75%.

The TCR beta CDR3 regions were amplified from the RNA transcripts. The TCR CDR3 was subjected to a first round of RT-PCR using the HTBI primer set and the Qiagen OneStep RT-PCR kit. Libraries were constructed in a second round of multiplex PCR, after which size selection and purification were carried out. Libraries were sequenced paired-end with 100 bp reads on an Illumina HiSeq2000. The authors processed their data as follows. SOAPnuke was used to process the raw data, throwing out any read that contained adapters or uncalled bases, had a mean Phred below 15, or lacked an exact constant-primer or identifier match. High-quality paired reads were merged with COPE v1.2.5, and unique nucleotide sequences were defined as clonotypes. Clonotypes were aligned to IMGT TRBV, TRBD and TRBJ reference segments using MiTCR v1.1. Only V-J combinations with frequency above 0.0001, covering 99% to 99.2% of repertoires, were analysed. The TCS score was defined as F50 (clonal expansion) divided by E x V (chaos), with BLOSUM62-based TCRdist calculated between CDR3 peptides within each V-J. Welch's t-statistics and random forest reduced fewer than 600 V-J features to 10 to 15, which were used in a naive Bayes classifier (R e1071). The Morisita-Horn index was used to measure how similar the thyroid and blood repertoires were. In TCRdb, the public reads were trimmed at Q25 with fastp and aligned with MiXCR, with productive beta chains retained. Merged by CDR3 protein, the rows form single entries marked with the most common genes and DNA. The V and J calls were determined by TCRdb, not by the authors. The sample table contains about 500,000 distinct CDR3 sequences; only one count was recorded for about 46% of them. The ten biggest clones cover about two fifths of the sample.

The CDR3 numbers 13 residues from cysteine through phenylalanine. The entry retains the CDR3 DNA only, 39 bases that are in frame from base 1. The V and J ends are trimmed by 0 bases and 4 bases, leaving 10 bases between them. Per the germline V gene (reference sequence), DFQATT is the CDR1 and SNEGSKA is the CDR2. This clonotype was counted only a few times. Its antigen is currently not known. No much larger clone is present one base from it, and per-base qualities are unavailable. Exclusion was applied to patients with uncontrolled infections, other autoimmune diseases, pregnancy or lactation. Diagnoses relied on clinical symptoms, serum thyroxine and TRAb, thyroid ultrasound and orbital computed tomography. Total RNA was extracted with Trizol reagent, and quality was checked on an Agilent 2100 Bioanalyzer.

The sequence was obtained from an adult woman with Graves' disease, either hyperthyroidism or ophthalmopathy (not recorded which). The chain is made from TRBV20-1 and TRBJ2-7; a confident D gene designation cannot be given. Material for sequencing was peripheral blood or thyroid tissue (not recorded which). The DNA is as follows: TGCAGTGCTAGAGATTCTTCCGATTACGAGCAGTACTTC. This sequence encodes CSARDSSDYEQYF.